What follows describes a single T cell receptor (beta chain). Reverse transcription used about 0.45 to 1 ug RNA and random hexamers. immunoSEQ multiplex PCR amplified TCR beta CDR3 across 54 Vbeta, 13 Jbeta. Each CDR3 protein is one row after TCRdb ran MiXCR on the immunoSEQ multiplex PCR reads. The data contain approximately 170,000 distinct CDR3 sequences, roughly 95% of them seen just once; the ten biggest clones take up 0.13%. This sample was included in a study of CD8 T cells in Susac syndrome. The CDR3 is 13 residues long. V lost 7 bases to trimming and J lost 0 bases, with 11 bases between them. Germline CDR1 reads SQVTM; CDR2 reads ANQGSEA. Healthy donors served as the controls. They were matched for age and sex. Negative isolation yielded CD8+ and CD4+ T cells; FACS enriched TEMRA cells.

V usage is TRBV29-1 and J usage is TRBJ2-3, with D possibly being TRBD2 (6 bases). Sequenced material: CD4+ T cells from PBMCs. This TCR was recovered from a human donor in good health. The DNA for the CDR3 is TGCAGCGCCACGGGGGTTAGCACAGATACGCAGTATTTT. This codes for CSATGVSTDTQYF.